This is a list of T cell receptor beta chains from one sample in a study of neurological immune-mediated disorders. Via MiXCR, TCRdb re-called the 5' RACE reads, giving one row per CDR3 protein. The sample comprises 60,000 to 85,000 distinct CDR3 sequences, 5.2% of which are singletons, and around 6.8% rests with the top ten. Source material: PBMCs. Receptors originate from a man younger than 35 with multiple sclerosis. Both conserved end residues are part of each CDR3. A D gene is named only where the DNA matches it firmly.

length: 17
V: TRBV6-1
J: TRBJ1-6
D: TRBD1
CDR3: CASSESHLQTGWSPLHF

length: 15
V: TRBV7-2
J: TRBJ2-7
D: TRBD1
CDR3: CASSLRTGTPYEQYF

length: 14
V: TRBV9
J: TRBJ1-1
D: -
CDR3: CASSVDGRDTEAFF

length: 15
V: TRBV28
J: TRBJ2-5
D: -
CDR3: CASSFGTASQETQYF

length: 13
V: TRBV30
J: TRBJ1-5
D: -
CDR3: CAWSAQGTQPQNF

length: 14
V: TRBV20-1
J: TRBJ2-1
D: TRBD2
CDR3: CSAGERGAYNEQFF

length: 16
V: TRBV6-2/TRBV6-3
J: TRBJ1-5
D: -
CDR3: CASSYRREYSNQPQHF

length: 15
V: TRBV6-5
J: TRBJ1-6
D: -
CDR3: CASSYSKGGGSPLHF

length: 14
V: TRBV29-1
J: TRBJ2-2
D: -
CDR3: CSVEGRTNTGELFF

length: 15
V: TRBV11-2
J: TRBJ1-6
D: -
CDR3: CVSSLGWLSNSPLHF

length: 16
V: TRBV15
J: TRBJ1-5
D: TRBD1
CDR3: CATSRTGTGGNQPQNF

length: 14
V: TRBV12-3/TRBV12-4
J: TRBJ1-3
D: -
CDR3: CASSEWAGGNTIYF

length: 14
V: TRBV12-3/TRBV12-4
J: TRBJ1-6
D: -
CDR3: CASREGSYNSPLHF

length: 16
V: TRBV18
J: TRBJ1-1
D: -
CDR3: CASSPSTGTSNTEAFF

length: 16
V: TRBV15
J: TRBJ1-2
D: -
CDR3: CATSPTGRTLPYGYTF

length: 17
V: TRBV6-4
J: TRBJ2-1
D: -
CDR3: CASSRRVGADPNNEQFF

length: 13
V: TRBV5-1
J: TRBJ2-1
D: -
CDR3: CASSLSGFNEQFF

length: 17
V: TRBV20-1
J: TRBJ2-2
D: TRBD2
CDR3: CSARDRASGGYTGELFF

length: 14
V: TRBV11-2
J: TRBJ1-5
D: -
CDR3: CASSLKPTHQPQNF

length: 13
V: TRBV20-1
J: TRBJ1-4
D: -
CDR3: CSASNREGEKLFF

length: 14
V: TRBV5-6
J: TRBJ2-3
D: -
CDR3: CASSSSRSTDTQYF

length: 15
V: TRBV7-3
J: TRBJ1-4
D: -
CDR3: CASSPQKRGNEKLFF

length: 14
V: TRBV27
J: TRBJ1-4
D: -
CDR3: CASSTNVPNEKLFF

length: 15
V: TRBV11-2
J: TRBJ2-7
D: -
CDR3: CASSDYRESRAEQYF

length: 14
V: TRBV7-2
J: TRBJ1-2
D: -
CDR3: CASSPARGHYGYTF

length: 19
V: TRBV20-1
J: TRBJ1-6
D: TRBD1
CDR3: CSARESQGVLRSYNSPLNF

length: 16
V: TRBV3-1
J: TRBJ2-7
D: TRBD2
CDR3: CASSQVPAGGPREQYF

length: 17
V: TRBV20-1
J: TRBJ2-3
D: TRBD2
CDR3: CSARDLSGLAGRDTQYF

length: 17
V: TRBV6-6
J: TRBJ2-3
D: -
CDR3: CASSYSDRGLAGFTQYF

length: 14
V: TRBV7-3
J: TRBJ1-1
D: TRBD1
CDR3: CASRPGQGFTEAFF

length: 15
V: TRBV24-1
J: TRBJ2-3
D: TRBD1
CDR3: CATSDSGQGADTQYF

length: 14
V: TRBV5-4
J: TRBJ1-1
D: -
CDR3: CASSLKGEVAEAFF

length: 16
V: TRBV6-6
J: TRBJ2-3
D: -
CDR3: CASSYGWRGLTDTQYF

length: 13
V: TRBV20-1
J: TRBJ2-5
D: -
CDR3: CSRSRVMGETQYF

length: 15
V: TRBV10-3
J: TRBJ2-1
D: TRBD2
CDR3: CAISGREGSYNEQFF

length: 17
V: TRBV4-3
J: TRBJ2-1
D: TRBD2
CDR3: CASSQDVASGSHNEQFF

length: 13
V: TRBV7-8
J: TRBJ1-1
D: -
CDR3: CASSLNRETEAFF

length: 13
V: TRBV30
J: TRBJ1-3
D: -
CDR3: CAWRPNSGNTIYF

length: 17
V: TRBV20-1
J: TRBJ2-1
D: TRBD2
CDR3: CSAPTSGYRASYNEQFF

length: 14
V: TRBV5-1
J: TRBJ2-7
D: -
CDR3: CASRYTGPTYEQYF

length: 16
V: TRBV5-6
J: TRBJ2-7
D: -
CDR3: CASSPSVRVVGYEQYF

length: 13
V: TRBV7-9
J: TRBJ1-5
D: -
CDR3: CASSLRSNQPQHF

length: 17
V: TRBV4-3
J: TRBJ2-3
D: TRBD2
CDR3: CASSQAASGSIPDTQYF

length: 17
V: TRBV7-2
J: TRBJ2-1
D: -
CDR3: CASSLDWRASSYNEQFF

length: 14
V: TRBV20-1
J: TRBJ1-6
D: TRBD1
CDR3: CSVAGTGYNSPLHF